Listed here is a single T cell receptor beta chain. Its recognized antigen is unknown. No qualities accompany the bases; no much larger clone lies one base away. This specimen comes from a study of blood T cell repertoires in COVID-19 (dated by TCRdb to 2018 to 2020). Background for the entire study: Collaborator samples came from the United States, Italy and Spain and covered acute and convalescent phases of COVID-19. Deeply sampled blood TCRbeta repertoires from subjects exposed to, actively infected with, or recovered from COVID-19 were included in the dataset. The material from the prospective study consisted of cDNA or gDNA derived from T cells, B-cell-depleted T cells, or PBMCs. Where available, HLA class I and class II types were obtained from metadata supplied by the sample provider rather than from assay-based typing. Nearly every sample came with metadata listing a de-identified subject ID, COVID-19 status, age in years and sex. The samples were drawn from two sources: the first 160 participants of the ongoing ImmuneRACE study, and 950 to 1,500 subjects contributed by 6 global collaborators. The repertoires were released in a freely available public database meant as a resource for research on the immune response to SARS-CoV-2. The paper's findings and limits, for the study overall: Clinical and demographic metadata were provided uncurated, with the amount varying by source and participant.

Trimming removed 6 bases from V and 6 bases from J; the gene matches leave 10 bases unexplained. The CDR3, from cysteine to phenylalanine, totals 14 residues. Only the CDR3 DNA stays, 42 bases, in frame from base 1. CDR1 is given as MNHEY and CDR2 as SVGAGI, both from the germline V gene. Each collaborating institution followed its own protocols to collect whole blood in K2EDTA tubes. Collaborator samples were shipped for TCRbeta analysis as frozen whole blood, isolated PBMCs, or DNA extracted from either sample type. TCRbeta CDR3 regions were amplified from genomic DNA using the immunoSEQ Assay, a bias-controlled multiplex PCR. In the authors' own workflow: The number of nucleated cells in each sample was estimated by amplification of reference gene primers within the assay. To quantify the absolute abundance of each unique TCRbeta CDR3 rearrangement, sequence reads were collapsed and filtered. For each sample, productive Simpson clonality was calculated by taking the square root of Simpson's diversity index across productive rearrangements. TCRdb provides this immuneACCESS table in a form limited to in-frame rearrangements. Some clones are lacking; in checked studies, under half of them reflect an unresolved V gene, and why the rest are absent is not known. V, J and clone size were drawn from that table, and D and trimming were deduced from the DNA. For this sample there are 150,000 to 200,000 clones; around 85% appear just once. The top ten clonotypes cover roughly 20% of the sample.

The V and J genes are TRBV6-5 and TRBJ2-7, and 8 junctional nucleotides match TRBD2. The sequenced sample was peripheral blood. This TCR came from a man aged 70-80 years with active or convalescent COVID-19. The CDR3 region reads CASRTGLVSLEQYF. The DNA is TGTGCCAGCAGAACGGGACTAGTGTCACTCGAGCAGTACTTC.